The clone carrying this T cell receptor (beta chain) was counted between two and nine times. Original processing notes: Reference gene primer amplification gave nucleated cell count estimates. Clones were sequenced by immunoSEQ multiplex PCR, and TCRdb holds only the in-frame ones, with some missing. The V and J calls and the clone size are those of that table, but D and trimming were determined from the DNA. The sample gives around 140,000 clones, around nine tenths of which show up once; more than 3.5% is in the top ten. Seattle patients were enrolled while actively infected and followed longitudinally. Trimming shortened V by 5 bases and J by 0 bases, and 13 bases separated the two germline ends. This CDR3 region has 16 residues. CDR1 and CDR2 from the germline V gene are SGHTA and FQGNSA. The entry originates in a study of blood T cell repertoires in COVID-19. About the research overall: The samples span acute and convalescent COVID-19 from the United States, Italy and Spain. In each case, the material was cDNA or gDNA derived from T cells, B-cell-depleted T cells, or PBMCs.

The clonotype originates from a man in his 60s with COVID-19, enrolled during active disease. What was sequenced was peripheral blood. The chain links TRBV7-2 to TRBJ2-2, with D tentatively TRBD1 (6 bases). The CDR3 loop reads CASSPRTDANTGELFF. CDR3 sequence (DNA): TGTGCCAGCAGCCCGCGGACAGACGCGAACACCGGGGAGCTGTTTTTT.